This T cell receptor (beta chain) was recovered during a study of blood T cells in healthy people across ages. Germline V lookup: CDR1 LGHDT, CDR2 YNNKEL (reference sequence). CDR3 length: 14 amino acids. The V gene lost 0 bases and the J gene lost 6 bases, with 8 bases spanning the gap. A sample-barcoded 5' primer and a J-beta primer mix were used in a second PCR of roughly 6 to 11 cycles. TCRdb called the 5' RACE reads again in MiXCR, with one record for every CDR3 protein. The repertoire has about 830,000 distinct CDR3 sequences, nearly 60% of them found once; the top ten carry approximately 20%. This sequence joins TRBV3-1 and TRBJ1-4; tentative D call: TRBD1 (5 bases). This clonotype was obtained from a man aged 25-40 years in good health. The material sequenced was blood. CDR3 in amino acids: CASSQEGTHEKLFF. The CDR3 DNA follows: TGTGCCAGCAGCCAAGAGGGGACCCATGAAAAACTGTTTTTT.